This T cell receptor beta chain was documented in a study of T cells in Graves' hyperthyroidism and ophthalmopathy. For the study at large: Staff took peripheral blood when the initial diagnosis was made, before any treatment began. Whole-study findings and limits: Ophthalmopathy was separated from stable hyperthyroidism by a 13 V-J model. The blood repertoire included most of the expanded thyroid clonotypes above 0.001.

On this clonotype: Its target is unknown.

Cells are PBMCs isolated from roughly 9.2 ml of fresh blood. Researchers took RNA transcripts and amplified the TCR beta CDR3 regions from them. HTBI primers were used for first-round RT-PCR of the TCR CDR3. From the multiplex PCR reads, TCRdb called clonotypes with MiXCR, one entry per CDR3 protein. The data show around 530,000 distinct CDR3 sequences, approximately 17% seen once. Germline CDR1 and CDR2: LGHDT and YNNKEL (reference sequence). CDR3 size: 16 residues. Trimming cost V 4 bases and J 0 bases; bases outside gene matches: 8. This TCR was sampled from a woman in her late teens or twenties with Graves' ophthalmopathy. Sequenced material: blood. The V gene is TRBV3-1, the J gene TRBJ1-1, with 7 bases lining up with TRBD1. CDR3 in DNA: TGTGCCAGCAGCCCCACACCGACAGGGCTGAACACTGAAGCTTTCTTT. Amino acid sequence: CASSPTPTGLNTEAFF.